Listed below are T cell receptor beta chains from one sample, sequenced in a study of T cells after yellow fever vaccination. From the 5' RACE reads, TCRdb called clonotypes with MiXCR, one entry per CDR3 protein. The data show roughly 310,000 distinct CDR3 sequences, about 8.7% seen once. Sequences were derived from PBMCs, sampled on the day of the first yellow fever vaccination. These receptors came from a man between 18 and 35 years old who received the YFV17D yellow fever vaccine. Each CDR3 is given with its conserved first and last residue. Fields, in order: V gene, D gene, CDR3 length, J gene, CDR3 protein. D genes are given only for firm matches.

TRBV12-3/TRBV12-4	NA	13	TRBJ1-1	CASSLGWNTEAFF
TRBV27	TRBD1	15	TRBJ1-2	CASSRSTGGNYGYTF
TRBV24-1	NA	13	TRBJ1-5	CATSPGAGQPQHF
TRBV7-2	NA	15	TRBJ2-1	CASSSPWTNYNEQFF
TRBV6-5	NA	14	TRBJ2-3	CASSYVRPPDTQYF
TRBV5-1	NA	15	TRBJ2-6	CASSSENSGANVLTF
TRBV4-1	NA	18	TRBJ2-3	CASSQEPDRTGEASRQYF
TRBV24-1	NA	16	TRBJ2-5	CATSDGQSPYQETQYF
TRBV20-1	NA	14	TRBJ1-2	CSARVEDLSYGYTF
TRBV12-3/TRBV12-4	TRBD2	15	TRBJ2-3	CASSAEAGATDTQYF
TRBV6-2/TRBV6-3	TRBD1	13	TRBJ1-6	CASRQGQNSPLHF
TRBV12-5	TRBD2	15	TRBJ2-1	CASALEAGGPNEQFF
TRBV12-3/TRBV12-4	TRBD1	11	TRBJ1-2	CASSLGQLYTF
TRBV12-3/TRBV12-4	NA	14	TRBJ2-7	CASRLAGGSYEQYF
TRBV5-1	TRBD1	15	TRBJ1-2	CASSRGTGILYGYTF
TRBV7-3	NA	16	TRBJ2-1	CASSLSGVGLYNEQFF
TRBV6-1	NA	10	TRBJ2-4	CASSKNIQYF
TRBV6-1	NA	14	TRBJ2-7	CASRPGGANYEQYF
TRBV12-3/TRBV12-4	NA	14	TRBJ2-7	CASSLGTSYYEQYF
TRBV7-6	NA	18	TRBJ2-5	CASSPILPGTPYQETQYF
TRBV7-2	NA	16	TRBJ2-3	CASSLVLGGPGDTQYF
TRBV6-1	TRBD2	16	TRBJ2-3	CASSPIAGGPTDTQYF